This is a list of T cell receptor beta chains from one sample in a study of T cell repertoires in cytomegalovirus infection. TCRdb redid the calling of the reads with MiXCR, one entry per CDR3 protein. The sample carries approximately 990,000 distinct CDR3 sequences, roughly 30% recorded once. Which antigens these TCRs recognize remains unknown. The input for sequencing was cultured CD8+ T cells from PBMCs, taken from culture after CMV antigen stimulation. These receptor sequences come from a human donor in good health (CMV status not recorded). Some clones in this sample may be carry-over from other donors' samples. CDR3s include the opening cysteine and the closing phenylalanine or tryptophan. The order of the fields is clone size, V gene, D gene, J gene, CDR3 DNA, CDR3 protein. A D gene is named only where the DNA matches it firmly. Clone size is not always given. Where it is, it says once, few, many or a class for expanded clones.

abundance: many
v_gene: TRBV7-9
d_gene: -
j_gene: TRBJ2-6
CDR3nt: TGTGCCAGCAGCTTACACGGGGGCGCTTCTGGGGCCAACGTCCTGACTTTC
CDR3aa: CASSLHGGASGANVLTF

abundance: once
v_gene: TRBV28
d_gene: -
j_gene: TRBJ1-5
CDR3nt: TGTGCCAGCACGACTCGAGGGGCCCAGCCCCAGCATTTT
CDR3aa: CASTTRGAQPQHF

abundance: few
v_gene: TRBV11-2
d_gene: -
j_gene: TRBJ2-1
CDR3nt: TGTGCCAGCAGCTTCGCGTTGGGGTTAAGGAGTGAGCAGTTCTTC
CDR3aa: CASSFALGLRSEQFF

abundance: many
v_gene: TRBV5-8
d_gene: TRBD1
j_gene: TRBJ2-7
CDR3nt: TGTGCCAGCAGCTTAGAGCACGGGACAGGCACCTACGAGCAGTACTTC
CDR3aa: CASSLEHGTGTYEQYF

abundance: -
v_gene: TRBV12-5
d_gene: -
j_gene: TRBJ1-2
CDR3nt: TGTGCTAGTGGCTTGATCCCCTATGGCTACACCTTC
CDR3aa: CASGLIPYGYTF

abundance: -
v_gene: TRBV6-2/TRBV6-3
d_gene: -
j_gene: TRBJ2-1
CDR3nt: TGTGCCAGCAGGCGAGGTAGGGAGCAGTTCTTC
CDR3aa: CASRRGREQFF

abundance: -
v_gene: TRBV20-1
d_gene: -
j_gene: TRBJ1-2
CDR3nt: TGCAGTGCCCCTCCCAAGGGGGGCGACTGGAACGGCTACACCTTC
CDR3aa: CSAPPKGGDWNGYTF

abundance: -
v_gene: TRBV19
d_gene: -
j_gene: TRBJ1-5
CDR3nt: TGTGCCAGTAGGAGGGGGGTGGCCCAGCATTTT
CDR3aa: CASRRGVAQHF

abundance: -
v_gene: TRBV20-1
d_gene: TRBD1
j_gene: TRBJ1-6
CDR3nt: TGTAGTGCTAGAGTAACAGGGGTCGACTCCTATAATTCACCCCTCCACTTT
CDR3aa: CSARVTGVDSYNSPLHF

abundance: few
v_gene: TRBV6-1
d_gene: -
j_gene: TRBJ2-7
CDR3nt: TGTGCCAGCAGTGAAGCGCTTCGTAGCTACGAGCAGTACTTC
CDR3aa: CASSEALRSYEQYF

abundance: -
v_gene: TRBV4-1
d_gene: -
j_gene: TRBJ1-5
CDR3nt: TGCGCCAGCAGCCCAGCCACAGACAATCAGCCCCAGCATTTT
CDR3aa: CASSPATDNQPQHF

abundance: -
v_gene: TRBV10-3
d_gene: -
j_gene: TRBJ2-2
CDR3nt: TGTGCCATCGGGGGGGCGCAGAACACCGGGGAGCTGTTTTTT
CDR3aa: CAIGGAQNTGELFF

abundance: few
v_gene: TRBV20-1
d_gene: TRBD1
j_gene: TRBJ2-7
CDR3nt: TGCAGTGCTAGAGATCTGAAAGGGGGCCCCTACGAGCAGTACTTC
CDR3aa: CSARDLKGGPYEQYF

abundance: few
v_gene: TRBV6-2/TRBV6-3
d_gene: -
j_gene: TRBJ2-5
CDR3nt: TGTGCCAGCAGTTACTCGAAAGAGAAGGGGCAAGAGACCCAGTACTTC
CDR3aa: CASSYSKEKGQETQYF

abundance: few
v_gene: TRBV29-1
d_gene: -
j_gene: TRBJ2-2
CDR3nt: TGCAGCGTTGAAGATGATAGAGGGACCGGGGAGCTGTTTTTT
CDR3aa: CSVEDDRGTGELFF

abundance: few
v_gene: TRBV7-9
d_gene: TRBD1
j_gene: TRBJ2-5
CDR3nt: TGTGCCAGCAGCCAGATTGCAGGGGGAGAGACCCAGTACTTC
CDR3aa: CASSQIAGGETQYF

abundance: -
v_gene: TRBV9
d_gene: -
j_gene: TRBJ2-6
CDR3nt: TGTGCCAGCAGCGAGAACCAGGGAGAATACTCTGGGGCCAACGTCCTGACTTTC
CDR3aa: CASSENQGEYSGANVLTF

abundance: few
v_gene: TRBV27
d_gene: TRBD2
j_gene: TRBJ2-3
CDR3nt: TGTGCCAGCAGTTTCCTTGGACTAGCGGGGGGGCTGGATACGCAGTATTTT
CDR3aa: CASSFLGLAGGLDTQYF

abundance: -
v_gene: TRBV7-9
d_gene: -
j_gene: TRBJ2-1
CDR3nt: TGTGCCAGCAGCTCCGGTAGGCCGGGATTACTGCGTGACAATGAGCAGTTCTTC
CDR3aa: CASSSGRPGLLRDNEQFF

abundance: -
v_gene: TRBV25-1
d_gene: TRBD1
j_gene: TRBJ1-1
CDR3nt: TGTGCCAGCAGTGCCTACAGGGGGGCGACCCCTGAAGCTTTCTTT
CDR3aa: CASSAYRGATPEAFF

abundance: many
v_gene: TRBV4-2
d_gene: TRBD1
j_gene: TRBJ1-2
CDR3nt: TGTGCCAGCAGCCAAGCAACAGGGGGAGGGGACTATGGCTACACCTTC
CDR3aa: CASSQATGGGDYGYTF

abundance: -
v_gene: TRBV27
d_gene: -
j_gene: TRBJ2-7
CDR3nt: TGTGCCAGCAGTCTGACGGGTGTCCCTAACGAGCAGTACTTC
CDR3aa: CASSLTGVPNEQYF

abundance: few
v_gene: TRBV12-3/TRBV12-4
d_gene: -
j_gene: TRBJ2-2
CDR3nt: TGTGCCAGCAGCCATCTATCACGAGCCACCGGGGAGCTGTTTTTT
CDR3aa: CASSHLSRATGELFF

abundance: -
v_gene: TRBV12-3/TRBV12-4
d_gene: -
j_gene: TRBJ2-3
CDR3nt: TGTGCCAGCAGTTGGCTGTCAGATACGCAGTATTTT
CDR3aa: CASSWLSDTQYF

abundance: -
v_gene: TRBV14
d_gene: TRBD2
j_gene: TRBJ2-7
CDR3nt: TGTGCCAGCAGCCAGGGCGGGGGGTCCCGCGAGCAGTACTTC
CDR3aa: CASSQGGGSREQYF

abundance: -
v_gene: TRBV27
d_gene: -
j_gene: TRBJ2-7
CDR3nt: TGTGCCAGCAGTTTAACTACCTTTCGGAGCTACTACGAGCAGTACTTC
CDR3aa: CASSLTTFRSYYEQYF

abundance: few
v_gene: TRBV9
d_gene: TRBD1
j_gene: TRBJ1-2
CDR3nt: TGTGCCAGCAGCGTAGATCCCCGACAGGGAAGCTATGGCTACACCTTC
CDR3aa: CASSVDPRQGSYGYTF

abundance: -
v_gene: TRBV2
d_gene: -
j_gene: TRBJ2-7
CDR3nt: TGTGCCAGCAGTGCAGGGATTAGGGGGCAGTACTTC
CDR3aa: CASSAGIRGQYF

abundance: -
v_gene: TRBV10-2
d_gene: -
j_gene: TRBJ2-3
CDR3nt: TGCGCCAGCAGTGAGTGGGCAGGGGCAGATACGCAGTATTTT
CDR3aa: CASSEWAGADTQYF

abundance: few
v_gene: TRBV6-6
d_gene: -
j_gene: TRBJ2-2
CDR3nt: TGTGCCAGCAGTAAGGACACTTATTCGAACACCGGGGAGCTGTTTTTT
CDR3aa: CASSKDTYSNTGELFF

abundance: -
v_gene: TRBV4-1
d_gene: -
j_gene: TRBJ2-3
CDR3nt: TGCGCCAGCTCCCAGCAGGACTCCGGCACAGATACGCAGTATTTT
CDR3aa: CASSQQDSGTDTQYF

abundance: few
v_gene: TRBV11-3
d_gene: -
j_gene: TRBJ2-1
CDR3nt: TGTGCCAGCAGCTTGCAGGGCGAAGACAATGAGCAGTTCTTC
CDR3aa: CASSLQGEDNEQFF

abundance: -
v_gene: TRBV4-1
d_gene: TRBD2
j_gene: TRBJ2-5
CDR3nt: TGCGCCAGCAGCCAAGAAGTGGGACTAGCGGGGGGGCGGGAGACCCAGTACTTC
CDR3aa: CASSQEVGLAGGRETQYF

abundance: -
v_gene: TRBV15
d_gene: TRBD1
j_gene: TRBJ1-2
CDR3nt: TGTGCCACCAGCGGGGGGACAGGGTTGAATGGCTACACCTTC
CDR3aa: CATSGGTGLNGYTF

abundance: few
v_gene: TRBV7-6
d_gene: TRBD2
j_gene: TRBJ2-3
CDR3nt: TGTGCCAGCAGCATCCGTAATAGCGGGGGGGCCAGGGATACGCAGTATTTT
CDR3aa: CASSIRNSGGARDTQYF

abundance: -
v_gene: TRBV6-2/TRBV6-3
d_gene: -
j_gene: TRBJ2-1
CDR3nt: TGTGCCAGCAGTTACGGGCTAACCCAAGAGCAGTTCTTC
CDR3aa: CASSYGLTQEQFF

abundance: -
v_gene: TRBV6-5
d_gene: -
j_gene: TRBJ2-5
CDR3nt: TGTGCCAGCAGTTACGGGGGGGCCATAGAGACCCAGTACTTC
CDR3aa: CASSYGGAIETQYF

abundance: -
v_gene: TRBV20-1
d_gene: -
j_gene: TRBJ2-2
CDR3nt: TGCAGTGCCCCAGGGGCAGGGACGTTCGCGAACACCGGGGAGCTGTTTTTT
CDR3aa: CSAPGAGTFANTGELFF

abundance: few
v_gene: TRBV7-9
d_gene: -
j_gene: TRBJ2-2
CDR3nt: TGTGCCAGCAGCCACCCCGGGGGCTCCAACACCGGGGAGCTGTTTTTT
CDR3aa: CASSHPGGSNTGELFF

abundance: few
v_gene: TRBV12-3/TRBV12-4
d_gene: TRBD2
j_gene: TRBJ2-2
CDR3nt: TGTGCCAGCAGTCCACCTGGACTAGCGGGAAGAGGGGAGCTGTTTTTT
CDR3aa: CASSPPGLAGRGELFF

abundance: -
v_gene: TRBV27
d_gene: -
j_gene: TRBJ1-6
CDR3nt: TGTGCCAGCAGTTTAGGGGTCTACTATAATTCACCCCTCCACTTT
CDR3aa: CASSLGVYYNSPLHF

abundance: -
v_gene: TRBV7-6
d_gene: TRBD1
j_gene: TRBJ2-3
CDR3nt: TGTGCTAGCAGCCCGAAGGGGGCCGGAGATACGCAGTATTTT
CDR3aa: CASSPKGAGDTQYF

abundance: -
v_gene: TRBV5-3
d_gene: TRBD2
j_gene: TRBJ2-1
CDR3nt: TGTGCCAGCAGCGGGGTCACACGATCTTACAATGAGCAGTTCTTC
CDR3aa: CASSGVTRSYNEQFF

abundance: few
v_gene: TRBV29-1
d_gene: -
j_gene: TRBJ1-4
CDR3nt: TGCAGCGTTGAAGATCCCGGGGGCTCATGGACGGGACTGTTTTTT
CDR3aa: CSVEDPGGSWTGLFF

abundance: -
v_gene: TRBV12-3/TRBV12-4
d_gene: -
j_gene: TRBJ2-5
CDR3nt: TGTGCCAGCAGTTTTATCGGGAGTCCGACTAGTGATAAACAAGAGACCCAGTACTTC
CDR3aa: CASSFIGSPTSDKQETQYF

abundance: -
v_gene: TRBV24-1
d_gene: TRBD2
j_gene: TRBJ2-1
CDR3nt: TGTGCCACCAGTGACAAACCGGGACTAGCGACCAATGAGCAGTTCTTC
CDR3aa: CATSDKPGLATNEQFF

abundance: few
v_gene: TRBV4-1
d_gene: -
j_gene: TRBJ2-3
CDR3nt: TGCGCCAGCAGCCCAACCGGGGGTAGCACAGATACGCAGTATTTT
CDR3aa: CASSPTGGSTDTQYF

abundance: few
v_gene: TRBV20-1
d_gene: TRBD1
j_gene: TRBJ1-1
CDR3nt: TGCAGTGCTAGTGGCGGGTCAGGGGGCGCGGAAACTGAAGCTTTCTTT
CDR3aa: CSASGGSGGAETEAFF

abundance: few
v_gene: TRBV7-8
d_gene: TRBD2
j_gene: TRBJ2-3
CDR3nt: TGTGCCAGCAGCCCTCCCCTGGGGGGGGGTAAAGTTAATACGCAGTATTTT
CDR3aa: CASSPPLGGGKVNTQYF

abundance: -
v_gene: TRBV5-5
d_gene: TRBD1
j_gene: TRBJ2-1
CDR3nt: TGTGCCAGCAGCCTACGTCCCGGGACAGGGAATGGCAATGAGCAGTTCTTC
CDR3aa: CASSLRPGTGNGNEQFF

abundance: -
v_gene: TRBV6-6
d_gene: TRBD2
j_gene: TRBJ2-3
CDR3nt: TGTGCCAGCAGTTATCCAGGACTAGCGGGGGGGCCAATGCAGTATTTT
CDR3aa: CASSYPGLAGGPMQYF

abundance: -
v_gene: TRBV20-1
d_gene: TRBD2
j_gene: TRBJ2-5
CDR3nt: TGCAGTTATCGAAGTTCGGGGGGAAGGGAGACCCAGTACTTC
CDR3aa: CSYRSSGGRETQYF

abundance: -
v_gene: TRBV6-5
d_gene: -
j_gene: TRBJ1-5
CDR3nt: TGTGCCAGCGGCACAGGGCCCTATAGCAATCAGCCCCAGCATTTT
CDR3aa: CASGTGPYSNQPQHF

abundance: few
v_gene: TRBV4-1
d_gene: -
j_gene: TRBJ1-1
CDR3nt: TGCGCCAGCAGCCAAGAATCGTTTCTTTTCTCAGGGGACACTGAAGCTTTCTTT
CDR3aa: CASSQESFLFSGDTEAFF

abundance: many
v_gene: TRBV7-2
d_gene: TRBD2
j_gene: TRBJ2-3
CDR3nt: TGTGCCAGCAGAACGGGACTAGCGGGGTCAGATACGCAGTATTTT
CDR3aa: CASRTGLAGSDTQYF

abundance: few
v_gene: TRBV14
d_gene: TRBD1
j_gene: TRBJ1-3
CDR3nt: TGTGCCAGCAGCGAGATTTTGGACAGGGGGGTGCCCTATGGAAACACCATATATTTT
CDR3aa: CASSEILDRGVPYGNTIYF

abundance: -
v_gene: TRBV6-8
d_gene: -
j_gene: TRBJ2-6
CDR3nt: TGTGCCAGCAAAGGTGTGCGCTCTGGGGCCAACGTCCTGACTTTC
CDR3aa: CASKGVRSGANVLTF

abundance: -
v_gene: TRBV18
d_gene: -
j_gene: TRBJ2-3
CDR3nt: TGTGCCAGCTCACCACCGGGGGAAGCAGATACGCAGTATTTT
CDR3aa: CASSPPGEADTQYF

abundance: many
v_gene: TRBV12-3/TRBV12-4
d_gene: -
j_gene: TRBJ1-5
CDR3nt: TGTGCCAGCAGCTCTAGCGAGGACGAGAATCAGCCCCAGCATTTT
CDR3aa: CASSSSEDENQPQHF